A single sample gave rise to the 7 T cell receptor beta chains below, sequenced in a study of control samples from healthy donors and cancer patients. Sequencing used immunoSEQ multiplex PCR; TCRdb keeps in-frame clones, though not all of them. The sample shows under 80,000 clones, 93% of them seen only once. Sequenced sample: PBMCs. Every receptor here comes from a woman between 35 and 50 years old with lung cancer.

The chain links TRBV6-1 to TRBJ2-1; D is ambiguous. CDR1 MNHNS and CDR2 SASEGT come from the germline V gene. Trimming pared 5 bases from V and 9 bases from J, leaving 11 bases between. CDR3 length equals 12 residues. The CDR3 protein is CASSPLRAEQFF. DNA of the CDR3: TGTGCCAGCAGTCCTCTCCGGGCTGAGCAGTTCTTC.

The DNA of the CDR3 is TGTGCCAGCAATCTGGCAGGGGACTATCAGCCCCAGCATTTT. Its protein is CASNLAGDYQPQHF. The chain recombines TRBV19 with TRBJ1-5; TRBD1 is a possible D gene (6 bases). CDR1 and CDR2 from the germline V gene are LNHDA and SQIVND (reference sequence). The CDR3 runs to 14 residues. Trimming shortened V by 9 bases and J by 5 bases, and 17 bases separated the two germline ends. The full variable domain, its missing parts supplied by reference TRBV19 and TRBJ1-5, is DGGITQSPKYLFRKEGQNVTLSCEQNLNHDAMYWYRQDPGQGLRLIYYSQIVNDFQKGDIAEGYSVSREKKESFPLTVTSAQKNPTAFYLCASNLAGDYQPQHFGDGTRLSIL.

This clone was picked up one time. This sequence joins TRBV9 and TRBJ2-5; 11 bases are shared with TRBD2. The CDR3 contains 16 residues. Germline loops: CDR1 SGDLS, CDR2 YYNGEE. Trimming removed 4 bases from V and 1 base from J; junction bases left unmatched: 6. DNA of the CDR3: TGTGCCAGCAGCCCCGGGACTAGCGGCTTCCAAGAGACCCAGTACTTC. Protein product: CASSPGTSGFQETQYF. Full variable domain (outside the CDR3, taken from reference TRBV9 and TRBJ2-5): DSGVTQTPKHLITATGQRVTLRCSPRSGDLSVYWYQQSLDQGLQFLIQYYNGEERAKGNILERFSAQQFPDLHSELNLSSLELGDSALYFCASSPGTSGFQETQYFGPGTRLLVL.

V gene TRBV5-6 combines with J gene TRBJ1-2, with 7 bases that match TRBD1. Trimming cost V 0 bases and J 4 bases; bases outside gene matches: 12. Per germline, CDR1 SGHDT and CDR2 YYEEEE. The CDR3 length is 17 residues. This CDR3 is CASSLGPRDRVSYGYTF. Written as DNA, the CDR3 is TGTGCCAGCAGCTTGGGTCCCCGGGACAGAGTGTCCTATGGCTACACCTTC.

This clone was observed once. V usage is TRBV6-5 and J usage is TRBJ1-1; no clear D gene. Deletions cut 2 bases from V and 7 bases from J, with 17 bases between. The CDR3 is 15 residues long. CDR1 and CDR2 (germline): MNHEY, SVGAGI. DNA for the CDR3: TGTGCCAGCAGTTACGGAGTGGCATACGTTGATGAAGCTTTCTTT. Protein sequence: CASSYGVAYVDEAFF.

This rearrangement joins TRBV28 to TRBJ1-6; no clear D. CDR3 length: 13 amino acids. CDR1 and CDR2 (germline): MDHEN, SYDVKM. DNA of the CDR3: TGTGGAACGAGGGCAGTCTATAATTCACCCCTCCACTTT. It encodes CGTRAVYNSPLHF.

The gene calls are TRBV3-1 (or the pseudogene TRBV3-2) and TRBJ2-1; no reliable D call. CDR3 length equals 14 residues. Trimming removed 6 bases from V and 5 bases from J, with 14 bases in between. Germline CDR1 and CDR2: LGHDT and YNNKEL (reference sequence). For the CDR3, the DNA is TGTGCCAGCAGTTTTGGCAAAACCAACAATGAGCAGTTCTTC. It encodes CASSFGKTNNEQFF.